These 27 T cell receptor beta chains originate from one sample sequenced in a study of cytomegalovirus exposure and HLA in healthy donors. The PCR ran on 60 Vbeta and 13 Jbeta primers. The method was immunoSEQ multiplex PCR; TCRdb's version includes in-frame clones alone and lacks a portion of them. This sample has some 99,000 clones, with about two thirds found just once. Material: PBMCs. These receptors were collected from a woman in her 70s in good health and CMV-seropositive.

The chain recombines TRBV11-2 with TRBJ2-5; a possible D gene is TRBD2 (5 bases). This CDR3 comprises 14 residues. The V gene lost 5 bases and the J gene lost 5 bases, with 15 bases spanning the gap. Germline CDR1 and CDR2: SGHAT and FQNNGV. This chain's CDR3 is CASSPTGIWETQYF. The CDR3 DNA sequence: TGTGCCAGCAGCCCGACCGGGATTTGGGAGACCCAGTACTTC.

V and J are TRBV7-5 and TRBJ1-2; the table's D gene call, TRBD1, was not cross checked with the DNA. TRBV7-5 is termed a pseudogene. The CDR3 loop spans 16 amino acids. The CDR3 loop is CARSPDLQGISYGYTF. The CDR3 DNA sequence: TGTGCCAGAAGCCCAGACCTGCAGGGAATCTCGTATGGCTACACCTTC.

This clone has a handful of counts. This chain connects TRBV2 to TRBJ1-2, with 7 bases matching TRBD1. V was clipped by 4 bases and J by 1 base; unmatched bases: 6. Germline V gene data show CDR1 as SNHLY and CDR2 as FYNNEI. This CDR3 comprises 15 residues. CDR3 nucleotides: TGTGCCAGCAGTGGACGACAGGGCCTTAACTATGGCTACACCTTC. Encoded protein: CASSGRQGLNYGYTF.

The CDR3 region has the DNA TGTGCCAGCAGCCAAGACAGGGATGGCTACACCTTC. Translation gives CASSQDRDGYTF. The gene calls are TRBV7-2 and TRBJ1-2, with TRBD1 matching over 7 bases. The CDR3 spans 12 residues. V shed 5 bases and J 6 bases; nucleotides not matched to a gene: 3. The germline CDR1 and CDR2 sequences are SGHTA and FQGNSA.

The genes are TRBV14 and TRBJ1-2; D unresolved. CDR1 and CDR2 from the germline V gene are SGHDN and FVKESK. Trimming took 4 bases from V and 8 from J, leaving 14 bases between them. The CDR3 totals 13 residues. In DNA form, the CDR3 reads TGTGCCAGCAGCCTCTTTTTGTGGGAGGGCTACACCTTC. It encodes CASSLFLWEGYTF.

The chain carries TRBV10-3 and TRBJ1-1; 7 bases line up with TRBD1. Trimming at V came to 8 bases and at J to 4 bases, leaving 4 bases not matched to a gene. Germline values: CDR1 ENHRY, CDR2 SYGVKD. The CDR3 runs 12 residues. The CDR3 sequence is CAISQGLTEAFF. CDR3 bases: TGTGCCATCTCACAGGGGCTCACTGAAGCTTTCTTT.

This clone came up a few times. The chain uses TRBV10-3 and TRBJ1-1; a weak D match, TRBD1 (5 bases). The CDR3 covers 15 residues. Germline CDR1 and CDR2: ENHRY and SYGVKD. V was trimmed by 3 bases and J by 0 bases, leaving 11 bases between them. CDR3 amino acids: CAISEGHLMNTEAFF. CDR3 coding DNA: TGTGCCATCAGTGAAGGACACCTCATGAACACTGAAGCTTTCTTT.

This clone was detected a few times. This chain uses TRBV6-5 with TRBJ2-7; D gene unclear. CDR1 and CDR2 (germline): MNHEY, SVGAGI. This CDR3 has 15 amino acids. Deletions cut 4 bases from V and 0 bases from J, with 13 bases between. CDR3: CASSSRTESSYEQYF. The CDR3 DNA reads TGTGCCAGCAGTTCGAGAACGGAGAGCTCCTACGAGCAGTACTTC.

The chain carries TRBV7-6 and TRBJ1-3; D is ambiguous. Trimming left V 1 base short and J 0 bases short, with 10 bases between. This CDR3 comprises 16 residues. CDR1 and CDR2 (germline): SGHVS, FNYEAQ. The CDR3 region is CASSLGPGLSGNTIYF. CDR3 coding DNA: TGTGCCAGCAGCTTAGGCCCAGGCCTCTCTGGAAACACCATATATTTT.

The chain has TRBV5-1 and TRBJ2-3, with TRBD2 matching 10 bases. The CDR3 extends over 17 amino acids. V was clipped by 3 bases and J by 0 bases; unmatched bases: 7. Looked up from germline, CDR1 is SGHRS and CDR2 is YFSETQ. CDR3 in amino acids: CASSWNSGGLSTDTQYF. In DNA, the CDR3 is TGCGCCAGCAGCTGGAATAGCGGGGGGCTAAGCACAGATACGCAGTATTTT.

This rearrangement joins TRBV30 to TRBJ1-3; the D is unclear. V lost 1 base to trimming and J lost 0 bases, with 7 bases between them. Germline V gene data show CDR1 as GTSNPN and CDR2 as SVGIG (reference sequence). This CDR3 is built from 14 residues. Here the CDR3 reads CAWSGRVSGNTIYF. For the CDR3, the DNA is TGTGCCTGGAGTGGACGGGTCTCTGGAAACACCATATATTTT.

The chain couples TRBV9 to TRBJ2-5, with 13 nucleotides matching TRBD2. The CDR3 spans 16 residues. Germline CDR1 SGDLS, CDR2 YYNGEE. J lost 3 bases, V lost 0 bases, and 2 bases had no gene match. The CDR3 protein is CASSVDTSGGEETQYF. DNA of the CDR3: TGTGCCAGCAGCGTAGATACTAGCGGGGGGGAAGAGACCCAGTACTTC.

The chain combines TRBV4-3 with TRBJ2-1; no clear D. The CDR3 is 16 residues long. The V gene lost 5 bases and the J gene lost 0 bases, with 14 bases spanning the gap. The germline V gene encodes CDR1 LGHNA and CDR2 YSLEER. CDR3 residues: CASSKIVGSSYNEQFF. CDR3 bases: TGCGCCAGCAGCAAGATCGTTGGCAGCTCCTACAATGAGCAGTTCTTC.

This chain joins TRBV6-1 and TRBJ2-1, with 15 positions matching TRBD2. The germline V gene encodes CDR1 MNHNS and CDR2 SASEGT. J was trimmed by 6 bases and V by 3 bases; bases with no gene match: 6. The CDR3 is 17 residues long. The CDR3 DNA follows: TGTGCCAGCAGTGACTGGACTAGCGGGGGGGACCCCAATGAGCAGTTCTTC. Amino acid sequence: CASSDWTSGGDPNEQFF.

This clone came up a few times. The chain couples TRBV5-1 to TRBJ1-3, with TRBD1 as a possible D gene (6 bases). Trimming left V 6 bases short and J 8 bases short, with 15 bases between. The CDR3 runs to 13 residues. Germline assignment: CDR1 SGHRS and CDR2 YFSETQ. The DNA of the CDR3 is TGCGCCAGCATCCCTCGGGGGGCCGACACCATATATTTT. This codes for CASIPRGADTIYF.

The chain carries TRBV30 and TRBJ2-6; TRBD1 is a possible D gene (6 bases). The V end lost 3 bases, the J end lost 4 bases, and 13 bases lay between the germline ends. Germline values: CDR1 GTSNPN, CDR2 SVGIG (reference sequence). This CDR3 is built from 15 residues. CDR3 region: CAWRGHSWGANVLTF. The CDR3 DNA reads TGTGCCTGGAGGGGACACTCGTGGGGGGCCAACGTCCTGACTTTC.

This clone showed up just a few times. The rearrangement links TRBV5-1 to TRBJ2-1; D not resolved. Germline-derived CDR1 and CDR2 are SGHRS and YFSETQ. The CDR3 length is 14 residues. The ends were cut back, 3 bases at V and 5 bases at J, with 12 bases in the middle. The CDR3 spells CASSSSWLDNEQFF. In DNA, the CDR3 is TGCGCCAGCAGCTCATCTTGGCTGGACAATGAGCAGTTCTTC.

The chain uses TRBV6-6 and TRBJ2-7, with a possible D match to TRBD2 (5 bases). The germline V gene has CDR1 MNHNY and CDR2 SVGAGI (reference sequence). The ends were cut back, 3 bases at V and 0 bases at J, with 9 bases in the middle. The CDR3 has 14 amino acids. CDR3: CASSYTGSSYEQYF. CDR3 nucleotide sequence: TGTGCCAGCAGTTATACTGGGAGCTCCTACGAGCAGTACTTC.

This chain uses TRBV7-2 with TRBJ2-7, with unresolved D. The germline V gene has CDR1 SGHTA and CDR2 FQGNSA. V dropped 5 bases and J dropped 0 bases, with 8 bases sitting between them. There are 13 residues in the CDR3. The CDR3 region is CASSPRNSYEQYF. CDR3 nucleotides: TGTGCCAGCAGCCCCAGGAACTCCTACGAGCAGTACTTC.

The rearrangement uses TRBV11-2 and TRBJ1-1, with TRBD1 as a possible D gene (5 bases). CDR3 size: 15 residues. Germline CDR1 is SGHAT and CDR2 is FQNNGV. The germline V and J ends were trimmed by 4 bases and 1 base, with 13 bases remaining between them. This CDR3 reads CASSSSGVTNTEAFF. CDR3 DNA sequence: TGTGCCAGCAGCTCTTCGGGGGTAACGAACACTGAAGCTTTCTTT.

This clone occurred a few times. The J gene is TRBJ1-5, the V gene TRBV4-1; 10 bases map to TRBD1. From germline, CDR1 is MGHRA and CDR2 YSYEKL. This CDR3 contains 16 residues. The ends lost 1 base at V and 2 bases at J; junction bases unmatched: 2. The CDR3 loop reads CASSQGTGGGNQPQHF. For the CDR3, the DNA is TGCGCCAGCAGCCAAGGGACAGGGGGAGGCAATCAGCCCCAGCATTTT.

V and J are TRBV30 and TRBJ1-5; D ambiguous. V was pared by 2 bases and J by 6 bases, with 8 bases between. The CDR3 spans 12 residues. The germline V gene has CDR1 GTSNPN and CDR2 SVGIG (reference sequence). In DNA form, the CDR3 reads TGTGCCTGGAGTCTCGACTTTCAGCCCCAGCATTTT. Translated: CAWSLDFQPQHF.

This chain connects TRBV30 to TRBJ2-3, with 8 bases matching TRBD2. The CDR3 loop spans 17 amino acids. V shed 2 bases, J shed 0 bases, and the junction held 10 bases outside the gene matches. Germline V lookup: CDR1 GTSNPN, CDR2 SVGIG (reference sequence). CDR3 amino acids: CAWSSGGPPFSTDTQYF. The DNA of the CDR3 is TGTGCCTGGAGTAGCGGGGGTCCCCCGTTTAGCACAGATACGCAGTATTTT.

The chain employs TRBV30 and TRBJ1-1, with TRBD1 matching over 9 bases. Germline CDR1 is GTSNPN and CDR2 is SVGIG (reference sequence). V lost 2 bases to trimming and J lost 4 bases; unmatched junction nucleotides: 8. There are 15 residues in the CDR3. The CDR3 reads CAWSWTGAESTEAFF. The CDR3 coding sequence is TGTGCCTGGAGTTGGACAGGGGCGGAGAGCACTGAAGCTTTCTTT.

J is TRBJ1-1 and V is TRBV9; a possible D gene is TRBD1 (6 bases). V was pared by 4 bases and J by 3 bases, with 22 bases between. The germline V gene encodes CDR1 SGDLS and CDR2 YYNGEE. This CDR3 contains 17 residues. CDR3: CASSRGYGGAGDTEAFF. For the CDR3, the DNA is TGTGCCAGCAGCCGAGGGTATGGGGGCGCCGGGGACACTGAAGCTTTCTTT.

The genes are TRBV10-3 and TRBJ2-5; 7 bases align to TRBD2. The CDR3 is made up of 16 amino acids. Losses at the gene ends were 1 base for V and 5 bases for J; bases not matched to a gene: 10. Germline assignment: CDR1 ENHRY and CDR2 SYGVKD. The chain's CDR3 is CAISEWEGRGSETQYF. Written as DNA, the CDR3 is TGTGCCATCAGTGAGTGGGAGGGGCGCGGGTCTGAGACCCAGTACTTC.

This clone was seen a handful of times. The V call is TRBV30, the J call TRBJ1-6, with 8 bases identical to TRBD1. CDR1 is GTSNPN and CDR2 is SVGIG in the germline V gene (reference sequence). The CDR3 totals 14 residues. V lost 1 base to trimming and J lost 8 bases; unmatched junction nucleotides: 4. CDR3 bases: TGTGCCTGGAGTGAAGGACAGGGATATTCACCCCTCCACTTT. The encoded protein is CAWSEGQGYSPLHF.